The 27 T cell receptor beta chains in this list originate from one sample, sequenced in a study of blood T cell repertoires in COVID-19. Libraries were prepared by immunoSEQ multiplex PCR; TCRdb keeps only in-frame clonotypes and omits some of them. The sample has approximately 260,000 clones, roughly 80% seen once; the top ten hold over 10%. Material for sequencing was peripheral blood. The receptor source for this set is a woman aged 55-70 years with active or convalescent COVID-19.

This chain links TRBV28 with TRBJ2-7; 7 nucleotides agree with TRBD1. The CDR3 is made up of 16 amino acids. With V trimmed by 4 bases and J by 5 bases, 14 bases remained unmatched. CDR1 MDHEN and CDR2 SYDVKM come from the germline V gene. CDR3 coding DNA: TGTGCCAGCAGTTCCGCCGCTCGAACAGGGGTAGACGAGCAGTACTTC. It is translated as CASSSAARTGVDEQYF.

CDR3 in amino acids: CASSQDYRVGYTF. The CDR3 coding sequence is TGTGCCAGCAGCCAAGATTACAGGGTAGGCTACACCTTC. The chain carries TRBV3-1 (or the pseudogene TRBV3-2) and TRBJ1-2, with D possibly matching TRBD1 (6 bases). Between the trimmed V and J ends, which lost 0 bases and 8 bases, there was a span of 10 bases. The CDR3 runs 13 residues. Germline V lookup: CDR1 LGHDT, CDR2 YNNKEL (reference sequence).

This clone came up once. This chain uses TRBV2 with TRBJ1-2, with D maybe TRBD1 (5 bases). Germline CDR1 reads SNHLY; CDR2 reads FYNNEI. The CDR3 runs 12 residues. V lost 3 bases and J 4 bases, leaving 6 bases between the germline ends. Here the CDR3 DNA reads TGTGCCAGCAGTGACAGGGCCTATGGCTACACCTTC. It specifies CASSDRAYGYTF.

V gene TRBV9 combines with J gene TRBJ2-3, with 8 positions matching TRBD2. The CDR3 totals 16 residues. V dropped 0 bases and J dropped 5; count of bases not matched to a gene: 8. From germline, CDR1 is SGDLS and CDR2 YYNGEE. The CDR3 reads CASSVVNGGAGDTQYF. In nucleotides, the CDR3 is TGTGCCAGCAGCGTAGTAAACGGGGGGGCCGGAGATACGCAGTATTTT.

J is TRBJ1-5 and V is TRBV7-2, with unresolved D. This CDR3 is 16 amino acids long. CDR1 SGHTA and CDR2 FQGNSA come from the germline V gene. The germline V and J ends were trimmed by 1 base and 1 base, with 11 bases remaining between them. This chain's CDR3 is CASSLDFGGSNQPQHF. In DNA form, the CDR3 reads TGTGCCAGCAGCTTAGACTTCGGAGGGAGCAATCAGCCCCAGCATTTT.

The J gene is TRBJ2-7, the V gene TRBV3-1 (or the pseudogene TRBV3-2); D is possibly TRBD2 (5 bases). The CDR3 is 15 amino acids. V shed 4 bases and J shed 8 bases, with 21 bases lying between them. Germline V gene lookup returns CDR1 LGHDT and CDR2 YNNKEL (reference sequence). DNA for the CDR3: TGTGCCAGCAGCCTACGATTGACGGGCTTCGGGAAGCAGTACTTC. As protein: CASSLRLTGFGKQYF.

In its sample, this clone was seen a few times. The V gene is TRBV7-6, the J gene TRBJ2-2, with D uncertain. Germline lookup yields CDR1 SGHVS and CDR2 FNYEAQ. Between the trimmed V and J ends, which lost 4 bases and 4 bases, there was a span of 13 bases. The CDR3 is made up of 15 amino acids. The DNA for the CDR3 is TGTGCCAGCAGCTCCAATACCATCGGCACCGGGGAGCTGTTTTTT. Its translation: CASSSNTIGTGELFF.

The rearrangement joins TRBV2 to TRBJ1-5; 10 positions agree with TRBD1. With V trimmed by 7 bases and J by 2 bases, 2 bases remained unmatched. Germline V gives CDR1 SNHLY, CDR2 FYNNEI. The CDR3 totals 14 residues. Written as DNA, the CDR3 is TGTGCCAGCATTGGACAGGGGGGCAATCAGCCCCAGCATTTT. Its protein is CASIGQGGNQPQHF.

This chain joins TRBV18 and TRBJ2-7, with 8 bases aligning to TRBD1. From germline, CDR1 is KGHSH and CDR2 LQKENI. This CDR3 is 15 amino acids long. Trimming at V came to 2 bases and at J to 6 bases, leaving 9 bases not matched to a gene. CDR3: CASSPSGQGALEQYF. CDR3 in DNA: TGTGCCAGCTCACCATCGGGTCAGGGGGCTCTCGAGCAGTACTTC. Combining the CDR3 with reference TRBV18 and TRBJ2-7 gives the whole variable domain NAGVMQNPRHLVRRRGQEARLRCSPMKGHSHVYWYRQLPEEGLKFMVYLQKENIIDESGMPKERFSAEFPKEGPSILRIQQVVRGDSAAYFCASSPSGQGALEQYFGPGTRLTVT.

The genes are TRBV18 and TRBJ1-1; TRBD1 matches at 7 bases. The CDR3 length is 15 residues. With V trimmed by 3 bases and J by 8 bases, 12 bases remained unmatched. Germline-derived CDR1 and CDR2 are KGHSH and LQKENI. CDR3 bases: TGTGCCAGCTCACCGCTTACGGGCAGGGGGACCGAAGCTTTCTTT. It specifies CASSPLTGRGTEAFF.

The chain uses TRBV28 and TRBJ1-6; possible D gene TRBD1, 5 bases. V lost 6 bases and J 10 bases, leaving 16 bases between the germline ends. Looked up from germline, CDR1 is MDHEN and CDR2 is SYDVKM. The CDR3 is 14 residues long. CDR3 nucleotide sequence: TGTGCCAGCAGCCAAGGCGGGGGGTGGTCACCCCTCCACTTT. This gives the protein CASSQGGGWSPLHF. The full variable domain, rest sourced from reference TRBV28 and TRBJ1-6, is DVKVTQSSRYLVKRTGEKVFLECVQDMDHENMFWYRQDPGLGLRLIYFSYDVKMKEKGDIPEGYSVSREKKERFSLILESASTNQTSMYLCASSQGGGWSPLHFGNGTRLTVT.

This clone was recorded a few times. V usage is TRBV7-6 and J usage is TRBJ2-2, with D tentatively TRBD1 (6 bases). The CDR3 loop spans 17 amino acids. Germline V gene data show CDR1 as SGHVS and CDR2 as FNYEAQ. The V and J ends lost 5 bases and 1 base respectively, with 17 bases between them. The CDR3 coding sequence is TGTGCCAGCAGCCCCACAGGGCCAAGACAGAACACCGGGGAGCTGTTTTTT. Translating it yields CASSPTGPRQNTGELFF.

V gene TRBV6-5 combines with J gene TRBJ2-7; 9 bases agree with TRBD2. CDR3 length: 15 amino acids. V was clipped by 0 bases and J by 1 base; unmatched bases: 1. Germline V CDR1 and CDR2: MNHEY, SVGAGI. The CDR3: CASSYSRGGSYEQYF. The CDR3 DNA follows: TGTGCCAGCAGTTACTCGCGGGGGGGATCCTACGAGCAGTACTTC.

The genes are TRBV10-3 and TRBJ2-3; 16 nucleotides line up with TRBD2. Germline trimming cut 11 bases from V and 12 bases from J; bases unmatched to any gene: 5. CDR1 is ENHRY and CDR2 is SYGVKD in the germline V gene. There are 12 residues in the CDR3. As DNA, the CDR3 is TGTGCCCACGGGACTAGCGGGGGGGCCCAGTATTTT. Residues: CAHGTSGGAQYF.

This rearrangement joins TRBV7-2 to TRBJ2-7, with D uncertain. Trimming pared 0 bases from V and 2 bases from J, leaving 11 bases between. The germline V gene encodes CDR1 SGHTA and CDR2 FQGNSA. This CDR3 spans 15 amino acids. CDR3 in amino acids: CASSLALPPPYEQYF. CDR3 nucleotides: TGTGCCAGCAGCTTAGCGCTACCACCCCCCTACGAGCAGTACTTC.

The chain employs TRBV7-2 and TRBJ1-5; the match to TRBD1 covers 7 bases. This CDR3 comprises 15 residues. Germline V lookup: CDR1 SGHTA, CDR2 FQGNSA. Germline trimming cut 5 bases from V and 6 bases from J; bases unmatched to any gene: 10. CDR3 nucleotides: TGTGCCAGCAGCCCCCAAACAGGGGAGGCTCAGCCCCAGCATTTT. As protein: CASSPQTGEAQPQHF.

The chain couples TRBV29-1 to TRBJ2-3; 9 nucleotides match TRBD1. The CDR3 runs to 15 residues. In germline, CDR1 is SQVTM, CDR2 ANQGSEA. Germline trimming cut 6 bases from V and 1 base from J; bases unmatched to any gene: 8. In DNA, the CDR3 is TGCAGCGTCGCACAGGGGGCGCATGGCACAGATACGCAGTATTTT. Translating gives CSVAQGAHGTDTQYF.

This chain joins TRBV7-2 and TRBJ1-2; TRBD1 matches at 11 bases. The V segment lost 4 bases and the J segment 7 bases; nucleotides outside the gene matches: 5. This CDR3 is 14 amino acids long. CDR1 is SGHTA and CDR2 is FQGNSA in the germline V gene. The CDR3 is CASSSGQGASGYTF. The CDR3 bases are TGTGCCAGCAGCTCTGGACAGGGGGCGAGTGGCTACACCTTC. Combining the CDR3 with reference TRBV7-2 and TRBJ1-2 gives the whole variable domain GAGVSQSPSNKVTEKGKDVELRCDPISGHTALYWYRQSLGQGLEFLIYFQGNSAPDKSGLPSDRFSAERTGGSVSTLTIQRTQQEDSAVYLCASSSGQGASGYTFGSGTRLTVV.

As to this clone: At one boundary the junction diverges from the germline segment, which might be a read error. The rearrangement links TRBV20-1 to TRBJ1-4, with D possibly matching TRBD1 (6 bases). The germline V gene encodes CDR1 DFQATT and CDR2 SNEGSKA (reference sequence). This CDR3 is 10 amino acids long. The CDR3 sequence is CSARGGAVIF. CDR3 nucleotides: TGCAGTGCCCGCGGGGGCGCCGTGATTTTT.

About this clone itself: Other DNA sequences in this specimen translate into the identical CDR3. The chain links TRBV5-1 to TRBJ1-2, with TRBD1 matching over 7 bases. Germline CDR1 reads SGHRS; CDR2 reads YFSETQ. The CDR3 length is 14 residues. With V trimmed by 0 bases and J by 6 bases, 5 bases remained unmatched. The CDR3 here is CASSLANRGDGYTF. CDR3 coding DNA: TGCGCCAGCAGCTTGGCCAACAGGGGCGATGGCTACACCTTC.

V gene TRBV9 combines with J gene TRBJ2-3, with 8 bases fitting TRBD1. V lost 0 bases and J lost 10; bases outside the gene matches: 10. The germline V gene has CDR1 SGDLS and CDR2 YYNGEE. The CDR3 has 15 amino acids. The CDR3 nucleotides read TGTGCCAGCAGCGTAGCTACAGGGGGTATGCCTCCGCAGTATTTT. Residues: CASSVATGGMPPQYF. The variable domain in full, with the rest retrieved from reference TRBV9 and TRBJ2-3, is DSGVTQTPKHLITATGQRVTLRCSPRSGDLSVYWYQQSLDQGLQFLIQYYNGEERAKGNILERFSAQQFPDLHSELNLSSLELGDSALYFCASSVATGGMPPQYFGPGTRLTVL.

This sequence joins TRBV2 and TRBJ2-3; TRBD2 is a possible D gene (6 bases). Germline CDR1 SNHLY, CDR2 FYNNEI. Trimming stripped 4 bases from V and 4 bases from J, with 12 bases between. This CDR3 spans 14 amino acids. In DNA, the CDR3 is TGTGCCAGCAGTGCGCAGACTAGGGCAGATACGCAGTATTTT. Its protein product is CASSAQTRADTQYF.

The chain combines TRBV2 with TRBJ1-4; 12 bases are shared with TRBD1. The J segment lost 12 bases and the V segment lost 5 bases, leaving 1 base of the junction unmatched. CDR1 and CDR2 (germline): SNHLY, FYNNEI. There are 12 residues in the CDR3. The CDR3 spells CASSRDRGQLFF. CDR3 sequence (DNA): TGTGCCAGCAGTAGGGACAGGGGGCAACTGTTTTTT.

The chain combines TRBV30 with TRBJ1-2; 11 bases are a match to TRBD1. Germline CDR1 and CDR2: GTSNPN and SVGIG (reference sequence). CDR3 length: 13 residues. With 4 bases clipped from V and 6 bases from J, the junction kept 4 bases outside the gene matches. The CDR3 DNA is TGTGCCTGGACCGGACAGGGGGCTCATGGCTACACCTTC. Amino acid sequence: CAWTGQGAHGYTF.

This chain links TRBV5-4 with TRBJ2-3; TRBD1 agrees at 9 bases. The CDR3 has 15 amino acids. V dropped 4 bases and J dropped 1; count of bases not matched to a gene: 4. Looked up from germline, CDR1 is SGHNT and CDR2 is YYREEE (reference sequence). The CDR3 DNA sequence: TGTGCCAGCAGCCACAGGGGGCGCGGCACAGATACGCAGTATTTT. As protein: CASSHRGRGTDTQYF.

This chain joins TRBV4-1 and TRBJ1-2; TRBD1 agrees at 12 bases. This CDR3 has 17 residues. The germline CDR1 and CDR2 sequences are MGHRA and YSYEKL. V shed 4 bases and J 3 bases; nucleotides not matched to a gene: 9. The CDR3 nucleotides read TGCGCCAGCAGCCGGAAAGACCGGGACAGGGGGCACTATGGCTACACCTTC. Its protein is CASSRKDRDRGHYGYTF.

This chain links TRBV18 with TRBJ2-2; 10 bases are shared with TRBD1. Germline loops: CDR1 KGHSH, CDR2 LQKENI. This CDR3 spans 16 amino acids. Losses at the gene ends were 2 bases for V and 4 bases for J; bases not matched to a gene: 4. As DNA, the CDR3 is TGTGCCAGCTCACCATTCGACAGGGGGCGCACCGGGGAGCTGTTTTTT. Its protein product is CASSPFDRGRTGELFF.